This T cell receptor beta chain was captured in a study of CD8+ T cells in alopecia areata. V was trimmed by 8 bases and J by 2 bases, leaving 10 bases between them. CDR1 LNHNV and CDR2 YYDKDF come from the germline V gene (reference sequence). CDR3 length: 13 amino acids. Sequencing relied on a cDNA template that was reverse transcribed from extracted RNA. Data came from immunoSEQ multiplex PCR; TCRdb stores just in-frame clones and leaves some out. This table has about 200,000 clones, roughly three fifths appearing once. This sequence originates from a human donor in good health. Sequenced input: CD8+ T cells sorted from blood. The chain recombines TRBV15 with TRBJ1-3; D unresolved. The CDR3 bases are TGTGCCACCGGAGTGGGCGCTGGAAACACCATATATTTT. Translated, it gives CATGVGAGNTIYF.